Presented here are 14 T cell receptor beta chains from one specimen sequenced in a study of T cells in Graves' hyperthyroidism and ophthalmopathy. Amplified TCR beta CDR3 regions derived from RNA transcripts. In the first-round RT-PCR of the TCR CDR3, the HTBI primer set was used. TCRdb re-called the multiplex PCR reads with MiXCR, one entry per CDR3 protein. This table holds more than 45,000 distinct CDR3 sequences, just under 50% found once. The sequencing sample was made of blood. The receptors were sampled from a woman between 25 and 40 years old with Graves' ophthalmopathy.

This clonotype was found many times. V and J are TRBV7-9 and TRBJ1-1, with 7 nucleotides matching TRBD1. CDR1 and CDR2 from the germline V gene are SEHNR and FQNEAQ (reference sequence). The CDR3 runs 17 residues. Trimming at V came to 6 bases and at J to 2 bases, leaving 15 bases not matched to a gene. Written as DNA, the CDR3 is TGTGCCAGCAGTTATGGGGACAGCAGGATAATTAACACTGAAGCTTTCTTT. It encodes CASSYGDSRIINTEAFF.

This clonotype was detected a few times. A much larger clonotype is one base distant, so this may be a read error. The chain links TRBV6-1 to TRBJ2-7; the D gene is possibly TRBD1 (7 bases). Germline V lookup: CDR1 MNHNS, CDR2 SASEGT. The CDR3 is 15 residues long. CDR3 bases: TGTGCCAGCAGTGAATACCAGGGGGGAGTCTACGAGCAGCACTTC. Amino acid sequence: CASSEYQGGVYEQHF.

The table lists this clonotype with many counts. The V call is TRBV5-6, the J call TRBJ1-2; D is uncertain. The CDR3 is 16 residues long. Germline values: CDR1 SGHDT, CDR2 YYEEEE. V shed 4 bases and J shed 8 bases, with 24 bases lying between them. This CDR3 is CASSPLDGLGVGGYTF. As DNA, the CDR3 is TGTGCCAGCAGCCCCTTGGATGGCTTGGGTGTCGGCGGCTACACCTTC.

The CDR3 spells CASSLGAGGTGAEAFF. Written as DNA, the CDR3 is TGTGCCAGCAGCTTAGGCGCAGGGGGTACGGGGGCTGAAGCTTTCTTT. The V call is TRBV7-3, the J call TRBJ1-1, with 7 bases that match TRBD1. There are 16 residues in the CDR3. The V and J ends lost 2 bases and 6 bases, in that order; junction bases with no gene match: 12. CDR1 and CDR2 (germline): SGHTA, FQGTGA.

The V gene is TRBV2, the J gene TRBJ2-2; D uncertain. The CDR3 length is 15 residues. Germline CDR1 reads SNHLY; CDR2 reads FYNNEI. Trimming cost V 0 bases and J 7 bases, with 12 bases left between them. CDR3: CASSEALWASGELFF. Written as DNA, the CDR3 is TGTGCCAGCAGTGAAGCGCTATGGGCTAGCGGGGAGCTGTTTTTT.

Comment on this clonotype: A read error is likely, as this CDR3 ends without the conserved phenylalanine or tryptophan. The rearrangement joins TRBV19 to TRBJ1-1; tentatively, D is TRBD1 (5 bases). The CDR3 runs to 14 residues. Germline V CDR1 and CDR2: LNHDA, SQIVND (reference sequence). V lost 3 bases and J lost 5, with 13 bases in between. The CDR3 nucleotides read TGTGCCAGTAGTATTCGGGGGGAGAGGACTGAAGCTTTCTTA. Amino acid sequence: CASSIRGERTEAFL.

Many counts were recorded for this clonotype. The chain combines TRBV12-3 or TRBV12-4 with TRBJ2-3; TRBD2 might be the D (6 bases). Trimming removed 7 bases from V and 1 base from J, with 9 bases in between. The CDR3 sequence is 13 residues long. CDR3 region: CASTSGGTDTQYF. DNA of the CDR3: TGTGCCAGCACATCGGGGGGCACAGATACGCAGTATTTT.

This sequence joins TRBV11-1 and TRBJ2-7; TRBD2 matches at 11 bases. Germline loops: CDR1 SGHAT, CDR2 FQDESV (reference sequence). The CDR3 has 14 residues. With 3 bases clipped from V and 6 bases from J, the junction kept 4 bases outside the gene matches. The CDR3 DNA sequence: TGTGCCAGCAGCTTCGCCCTAGCGGGGGGCGAGCAGTACTTC. It encodes CASSFALAGGEQYF.

This clonotype was observed many times. The J gene is TRBJ1-1, the V gene TRBV9, with D hard to call. Germline loops: CDR1 SGDLS, CDR2 YYNGEE. There are 13 residues in the CDR3. Trimming took 2 bases from V and 0 from J, leaving 5 bases between them. The CDR3 region is CASSVAVNTEAFF. CDR3 bases: TGTGCCAGCAGCGTCGCAGTGAACACTGAAGCTTTCTTT. The full variable domain, completed using reference TRBV9 and TRBJ1-1, is DSGVTQTPKHLITATGQRVTLRCSPRSGDLSVYWYQQSLDQGLQFLIQYYNGEERAKGNILERFSAQQFPDLHSELNLSSLELGDSALYFCASSVAVNTEAFFGQGTRLTVV.

This clonotype has ten or more counts. The chain recombines TRBV9 with TRBJ2-3, with 8 bases fitting TRBD2. Unmatched junction bases numbered 8, after V lost 2 bases and J lost 6 bases. The CDR3 has 15 amino acids. CDR1 SGDLS and CDR2 YYNGEE come from the germline V gene. Written as DNA, the CDR3 is TGTGCCAGCAGCGTTACGGGAGGGCCCTCGGATACGCAGTATTTT. Amino acids: CASSVTGGPSDTQYF. Complete variable domain (other parts from reference TRBV9 and TRBJ2-3): DSGVTQTPKHLITATGQRVTLRCSPRSGDLSVYWYQQSLDQGLQFLIQYYNGEERAKGNILERFSAQQFPDLHSELNLSSLELGDSALYFCASSVTGGPSDTQYFGPGTRLTVL.

The gene calls are TRBV3-1 and TRBJ2-7, with D unresolved. The CDR3 is 12 amino acids. V was shortened by 3 bases and J by 3 bases, with 6 bases between the two germline ends. Germline V gene lookup returns CDR1 LGHDT and CDR2 YNNKEL (reference sequence). Written as DNA, the CDR3 is TGTGCCAGCAGCCAGGTAGGCTACGAGCAGTACTTC. Its protein product is CASSQVGYEQYF.

In this sample, this clonotype turned up many times. A much bigger clone sits one base away, suggesting this may be a read error. This rearrangement joins TRBV19 to TRBJ2-3; D is tentatively TRBD1 or TRBD2 (5 bases each). The V end was cut by 6 bases, the J end by 9 bases, with 16 bases between. This CDR3 spans 13 amino acids. Germline V gene sequence: CDR1 LNHDA, CDR2 SQIVND (reference sequence). In nucleotides, the CDR3 is TGTGCCAGTAGGGGGCCCACCGGGGTCACGCAGTATTTT. Its translation is CASRGPTGVTQYF.

The chain employs TRBV7-9 and TRBJ1-2, with D unclear. Per germline, CDR1 SEHNR and CDR2 FQNEAQ (reference sequence). This CDR3 contains 20 residues. The V end lost 2 bases, the J end lost 5 bases, and 30 bases lay between the germline ends. The CDR3 reads CASSLCQAQELAGGVYGYTF. CDR3 in DNA: TGTGCCAGCAGCTTATGTCAGGCTCAAGAACTAGCGGGAGGCGTTTATGGCTACACCTTC.

This clonotype was counted at least ten times. Here the CDR3 reads CASSLRAAGNSPLHF. As DNA, the CDR3 is TGTGCCAGCAGCTTGCGGGCAGCGGGTAATTCACCCCTCCACTTT. The chain employs TRBV5-6 and TRBJ1-6; D not resolved. Germline CDR1 reads SGHDT; CDR2 reads YYEEEE. Deletions cut 1 base from V and 6 bases from J, with 11 bases between. The CDR3 runs to 15 residues.